Listed below are T cell receptor beta chains from one sample, sequenced in a study of Graves' ophthalmopathy and Graves' hyperthyroidism. TCRdb fed the multiplex PCR reads into MiXCR, producing one record per CDR3 protein. The sample carries 200,000 to 250,000 distinct CDR3 sequences, about a fifth recorded once. Sequences were obtained from peripheral blood. Receptor source: a woman in her fifties or sixties with Graves' ophthalmopathy. The CDR3 runs from the conserved cysteine through the conserved F or W. The D gene is left open where the match is weak. Clone size is not always given. Where it is, it says once, few, many or a class for expanded clones.

TRBV29-1,TRBJ2-2,-,many,TGCAGCGTTGAAGATCGTCGTAGCTTTTCCGCCGGGGAGCTGTTTTTT,CSVEDRRSFSAGELFF
TRBV7-2,TRBJ1-2,-,many,TGTGCCAGCAGCTTAGAAAAGGTCTATGGCTACACCTTC,CASSLEKVYGYTF
TRBV20-1,TRBJ2-7,-,many,TGCAGTGCTAGCCAGACAGCCGACTACGAGCAGTACTTC,CSASQTADYEQYF
TRBV5-1,TRBJ2-7,-,many,TGCGCCAGCAGCTTGCCTTCTGGGGACTACGAGCAGTACTTC,CASSLPSGDYEQYF
TRBV7-3,TRBJ2-5,TRBD1,many,TGTGCCAGCAGCTTGACAGGGGAGGAAGAGACCCAGTACTTC,CASSLTGEEETQYF
TRBV10-3,TRBJ1-1,TRBD1,many,TGTGCCATCAGTGACTTTAATCGGGACAGGGACGGAGCTTTCTTT,CAISDFNRDRDGAFF
TRBV20-1,TRBJ1-1,-,many,TGCAGTGCACCCAAACAGCGATGGGACACTGAAGCTTTCTTT,CSAPKQRWDTEAFF
TRBV2,TRBJ1-3,-,many,TGTGCCAGCAGTGGCAGTGGTGGAAACACCATATATTTT,CASSGSGGNTIYF
TRBV2,TRBJ2-7,-,many,TGTGCCAGCGTTATGGGACCCCTCAACGAGCAGTACTTC,CASVMGPLNEQYF
TRBV6-2/TRBV6-3,TRBJ2-7,-,many,TGTGCCAGCAGTCCAGGGTACTCCTACGAGCAGTACTTC,CASSPGYSYEQYF
TRBV6-4,TRBJ2-1,-,many,TGTGCCAGCAGTGAGGGGGGTGGAGGGAATGAGCAGTTCTTC,CASSEGGGGNEQFF
TRBV28,TRBJ1-5,-,many,TGTACCACACGGGGAAGTAACAATCAGCCCCAGCATTTT,CTTRGSNNQPQHF
TRBV12-3/TRBV12-4,TRBJ1-1,-,many,TGTGCCAGCACTCAAGAGGTGGGCACTGAAGCTTTCTTT,CASTQEVGTEAFF
TRBV2,TRBJ1-6,-,many,TGTGCCAGCAGGGAACAAGTTAATTCACCCCTCCACTTT,CASREQVNSPLHF
TRBV3-1,TRBJ2-7,-,-,TGTGCCAGCAGATCCAGACTCTACGAGCAGTACTTC,CASRSRLYEQYF
TRBV12-3/TRBV12-4,TRBJ1-2,-,-,TGTGCCAGCAGTTTTACGGTCACCGGCTACACCTTC,CASSFTVTGYTF
TRBV4-1,TRBJ2-7,-,many,TGCGCCAGCAGCCAAGGGACCCCGGACGACGAGCAGTACTTC,CASSQGTPDDEQYF
TRBV11-2,TRBJ2-5,-,many,TGTGCCAGCAGCTTACAACAAGAGACCCAGTACTTC,CASSLQQETQYF
TRBV12-3/TRBV12-4,TRBJ1-3,-,-,TGTGCCAGCACTGACGGGCCTACATTCGGAAACACCATATATTTT,CASTDGPTFGNTIYF
TRBV29-1,TRBJ2-5,TRBD1,many,TGCAGCGTTGGAGGCCCAGGGGGCGGAGAGACCCAGTACTTC,CSVGGPGGGETQYF
TRBV10-3,TRBJ2-7,TRBD1,-,TGTGCCATCAGCAAGGGACAGGGGCTCTACGAGCAGTACTTC,CAISKGQGLYEQYF
TRBV24-1,TRBJ2-7,TRBD1,-,TGTGCCACCAGTGATCCGGGACAGGGGAAGCACGAGCAGTACTTC,CATSDPGQGKHEQYF
TRBV7-9,TRBJ1-3,-,many,TGTGCCAGCCCAGATCTCCTCTCTGGAAACACCATATATTTT,CASPDLLSGNTIYF
TRBV10-3,TRBJ2-5,-,few,TGTGCCATCAGTGCCCCGCTCTTAAAGACCCAGTACTTC,CAISAPLLKTQYF
TRBV19,TRBJ2-4,-,many,TGTGCCAGTAGTATCTCCGGGACAGCCAAAAACATTCAGTACTTC,CASSISGTAKNIQYF
TRBV12-3/TRBV12-4,TRBJ2-7,-,many,TGTGCCAGCAGTCCAGACGGCAAGAACGAGCAGTACTTC,CASSPDGKNEQYF
TRBV5-1,TRBJ2-5,-,many,TGCGCCAGCAGCTTGGAGGGGCGAAAGTACTTC,CASSLEGRKYF
TRBV27,TRBJ1-1,-,many,TGTGCCAGCATACGGGCCGGGACTGAAGCTTTCTTT,CASIRAGTEAFF
TRBV3-1,TRBJ2-7,TRBD2,-,TGTGCCAGCAGCCGACTAGCGGGAGGCTACGAGCAGTACTTC,CASSRLAGGYEQYF
TRBV29-1,TRBJ1-2,TRBD1,many,TGCAGCGTAACTGGGACAGGGGTCTATGGCTACACCTTC,CSVTGTGVYGYTF
TRBV7-9,TRBJ2-5,-,many,TGTGCCAGCAGCCCCGCGGGCCGAGGGGAGACCCAGTACTTC,CASSPAGRGETQYF
TRBV12-3/TRBV12-4,TRBJ2-7,TRBD1,many,TGTGCCAGCAGTTCCACGACAGGGGACGAGCAGTACTTC,CASSSTTGDEQYF
TRBV6-1,TRBJ2-7,TRBD1,many,TGTGCCAGCAGACGAGGACAGGGGGCCTCTGAGGGGTACTTC,CASRRGQGASEGYF
TRBV11-1,TRBJ2-2,-,many,TGTGCCAGCAGCTTTTGGGGGCTAGGGAACACCGGGGAGCTGTTTTTT,CASSFWGLGNTGELFF
TRBV25-1,TRBJ2-2,TRBD1,-,TGTGTCAGCAGTGAATGGACAGGGGCCACCGGGGAGCTGTTTTTT,CVSSEWTGATGELFF
TRBV2,TRBJ2-4,-,few,TGTGCCAGCAGTGAATGGGAGGCCAAAAACATTCGGTACTTC,CASSEWEAKNIRYF
TRBV20-1,TRBJ2-7,TRBD2,many,TGCAGTGCTGCCTTCGGCGGGACTAGCTCCTACGAGCAGTACTTC,CSAAFGGTSSYEQYF
TRBV7-3,TRBJ2-5,-,many,TGTGCCAGCAGTCCAGGATACCAAGAGACCCAGTACTTC,CASSPGYQETQYF
TRBV6-2/TRBV6-3,TRBJ2-2,TRBD2,few,TGTGCCAGCAGCCCATCGGGCGGGAGACTGGGCACCGGGGAGCTGTTTTTT,CASSPSGGRLGTGELFF
TRBV5-5,TRBJ1-1,TRBD1,few,TGTGCCAGCAGCTTGGGGCAGGGGGGTGAAGCTTTCTTT,CASSLGQGGEAFF
TRBV28,TRBJ1-1,-,few,TGTGCCAGCAGTTTGGGAGGGGCGGGAAGTCGGAGCACTGAAGCTTTCTTT,CASSLGGAGSRSTEAFF
TRBV20-1,TRBJ2-7,-,many,TGCAGTGCTAGTGGGCAGGTAGTCCCCTACGAGCAGTACTTC,CSASGQVVPYEQYF